This T cell receptor (beta chain) originates from a study of neurological immune-mediated disorders. Between the trimmed V and J ends, which lost 3 bases and 10 bases, there was a span of 17 bases. Germline CDR1 is SQVTM and CDR2 is ANQGSEA. The CDR3 consists of 13 residues. Time point indicated: technical triplicate 1. A total of 2 million PBMCs stored at -80 degrees C provided the unsorted libraries. The cDNA was generated through 5'RACE incorporating 10-nucleotide random UMIs. A single record per CDR3 protein comes from TCRdb applying MiXCR to the 5' RACE reads. The profile covers fewer than 50,000 distinct CDR3 sequences, with over 8.5% appearing a single time and 3% to 4.5% taken by the ten largest.

The sequenced sample consisted of PBMCs. The chain recombines TRBV29-1 with TRBJ2-3; a possible D gene is TRBD2 (5 bases). This clonotype originated in a man aged 55-75 years with HTLV-1-associated myelopathy (HAM/TSP). The CDR3 spells CSVEGGVQEAQYF. Written as DNA, the CDR3 is TGCAGCGTTGAGGGTGGGGTTCAGGAGGCGCAGTATTTT.